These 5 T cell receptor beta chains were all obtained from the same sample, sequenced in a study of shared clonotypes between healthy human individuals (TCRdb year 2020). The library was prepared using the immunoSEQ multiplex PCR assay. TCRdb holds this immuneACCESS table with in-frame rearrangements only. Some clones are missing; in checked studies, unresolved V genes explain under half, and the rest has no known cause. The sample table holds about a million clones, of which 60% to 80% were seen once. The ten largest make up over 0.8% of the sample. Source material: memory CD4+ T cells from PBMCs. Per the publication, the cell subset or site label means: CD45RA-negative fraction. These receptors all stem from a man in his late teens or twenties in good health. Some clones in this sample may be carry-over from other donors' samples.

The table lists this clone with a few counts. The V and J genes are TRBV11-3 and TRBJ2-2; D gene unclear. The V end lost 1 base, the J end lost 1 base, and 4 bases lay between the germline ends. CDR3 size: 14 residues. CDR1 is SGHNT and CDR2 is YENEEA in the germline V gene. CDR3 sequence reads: CASSLARNTGELFF. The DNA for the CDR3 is TGTGCCAGCAGCTTAGCCAGGAACACCGGGGAGCTGTTTTTT.

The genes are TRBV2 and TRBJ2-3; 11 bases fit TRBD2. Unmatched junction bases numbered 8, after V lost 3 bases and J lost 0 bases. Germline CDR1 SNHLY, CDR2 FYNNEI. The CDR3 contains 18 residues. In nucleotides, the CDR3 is TGTGCCAGCAGTGATGGGCTAGCGGGAGGCTATAGCACAGATACGCAGTATTTT. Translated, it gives CASSDGLAGGYSTDTQYF.

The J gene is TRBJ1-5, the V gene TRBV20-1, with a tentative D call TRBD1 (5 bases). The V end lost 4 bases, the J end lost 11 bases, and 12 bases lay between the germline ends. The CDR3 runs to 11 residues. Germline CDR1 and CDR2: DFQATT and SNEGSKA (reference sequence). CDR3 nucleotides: TGCAGTGCTATGAGGGGACTTACCCAGCATTTT. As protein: CSAMRGLTQHF.

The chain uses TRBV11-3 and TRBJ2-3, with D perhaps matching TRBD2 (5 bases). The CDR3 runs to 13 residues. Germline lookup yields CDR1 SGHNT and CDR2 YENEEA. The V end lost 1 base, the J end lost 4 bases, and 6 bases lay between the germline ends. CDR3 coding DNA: TGTGCCAGCAGCTTAGTTAGCGCAGATACGCAGTATTTT. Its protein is CASSLVSADTQYF.

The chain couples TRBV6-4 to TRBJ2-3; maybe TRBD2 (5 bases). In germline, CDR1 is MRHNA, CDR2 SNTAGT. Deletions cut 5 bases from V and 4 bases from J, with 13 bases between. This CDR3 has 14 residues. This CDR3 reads CASSRGYWADTQYF. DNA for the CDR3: TGTGCCAGCAGTCGAGGGTACTGGGCAGATACGCAGTATTTT.